A single sample is the source of the 8 T cell receptor beta chains below, sequenced in a study of cytomegalovirus exposure and HLA in healthy donors. 13 Jbeta primers and 60 Vbeta primers were used for the PCR. This table comes from immunoSEQ multiplex PCR, and its TCRdb copy is limited to in-frame clones, with some not included. The sample shows around 100,000 clones, around 80% of them seen only once. The specimen was PBMCs. These receptors were collected from a young woman in good health and CMV-seropositive.

The chain uses TRBV9 and TRBJ2-3, with TRBD1 matching 9 bases. This CDR3 has 16 amino acids. Germline lookup yields CDR1 SGDLS and CDR2 YYNGEE. Trimming removed 4 bases from V and 5 bases from J; junction bases left unmatched: 11. In nucleotides, the CDR3 is TGTGCCAGCAGCCCCATGACAGGGGGGTTAGAAGATACGCAGTATTTT. Amino acid sequence: CASSPMTGGLEDTQYF.

J is TRBJ2-4 and V is TRBV27, with D perhaps TRBD2 (5 bases). V lost 5 bases to trimming and J lost 0 bases, with 8 bases between them. CDR1 and CDR2 from the germline V gene are MNHEY and SMNVEV (reference sequence). The CDR3 extends over 14 amino acids. The CDR3 DNA reads TGTGCCAGCAGTCCCGGACTAGCCAAAAACATTCAGTACTTC. This encodes CASSPGLAKNIQYF.

The gene calls are TRBV5-5 and TRBJ2-3; D may be TRBD1 (6 bases). The V and J ends lost 4 bases and 12 bases respectively, with 15 bases between them. CDR1 and CDR2 from the germline V gene are SGHKS and YYEKEE (reference sequence). The CDR3 is 12 residues long. CDR3 DNA sequence: TGTGCCAGCAGCCAACTAAGGGGACAACAGTATTTT. Translation: CASSQLRGQQYF.

The chain has TRBV5-1 and TRBJ1-1, with 12 bases fitting TRBD1. V trimming: 2 bases; J trimming: 5 bases; junction bases outside the gene matches: 10. The CDR3 spans 17 residues. CDR1 and CDR2 from the germline V gene are SGHRS and YFSETQ. Here the CDR3 reads CASSLGTGGGFRTEAFF. In nucleotides, the CDR3 is TGCGCCAGCAGCTTAGGGACAGGGGGCGGATTTCGGACTGAAGCTTTCTTT.

This clone came up once. The rearrangement uses TRBV6-1 and TRBJ2-7; 7 nucleotides match TRBD2. V lost 6 bases to trimming and J lost 0 bases; unmatched junction nucleotides: 2. The CDR3 totals 13 residues. Germline CDR1 reads MNHNS; CDR2 reads SASEGT. The CDR3 here is CASRREGSYEQYF. For the CDR3, the DNA is TGTGCCAGCAGGAGGGAGGGCTCCTACGAGCAGTACTTC.

The table lists this clone with a few counts. The same CDR3 is also encoded by other DNA sequences in this sample. This chain connects TRBV30 to TRBJ1-4; weak D call: TRBD1 (6 bases). The CDR3 loop spans 14 amino acids. Germline CDR1 is GTSNPN and CDR2 is SVGIG (reference sequence). V lost 0 bases to trimming and J lost 7 bases, with 12 bases between them. CDR3 bases: TGTGCCTGGAGTGTACGGGGGGCAGGTGAAAAACTGTTTTTT. Translation: CAWSVRGAGEKLFF.

This clone appeared a single time. This rearrangement joins TRBV27 to TRBJ1-1, with no clear D. Germline CDR1 MNHEY, CDR2 SMNVEV (reference sequence). Trimming stripped 2 bases from V and 6 bases from J, with 7 bases between. The CDR3 runs to 12 residues. This chain's CDR3 is CASSLLGSEAFF. CDR3 sequence (DNA): TGTGCCAGCAGTTTACTAGGTTCTGAAGCTTTCTTT.

This clone showed up just a few times. This CDR3 reads CASRQGADTEAFF. CDR3 sequence (DNA): TGCGCCAGCAGACAGGGGGCCGACACTGAAGCTTTCTTT. The rearrangement links TRBV10-1 to TRBJ1-1; 9 positions match TRBD1. This CDR3 region has 13 residues. Germline V CDR1 and CDR2: WNHNN, SYGVQD (reference sequence). Trimming at V came to 6 bases and at J to 3 bases, leaving 2 bases not matched to a gene.